This T cell receptor (beta chain) is from a study of tumor T cells in aggressive B-cell lymphoma. The CDR3 is 10 residues long. Germline values: CDR1 DFQATT, CDR2 SNEGSKA (reference sequence). Deletions cut 6 bases from V and 2 bases from J, with 3 bases between. Sequenced by immunoSEQ multiplex PCR; TCRdb stores in-frame clones only, minus some. The table lists 3,500 to 4,000 clones, 86% of them singletons. This rearrangement joins TRBV20-1 to TRBJ2-3; no reliable D call. Sequencing was done on a sample of tumor tissue. The TCR comes from an adult with diffuse large B cell lymphoma. This CDR3 reads CSALTDTQYF. In DNA form, the CDR3 reads TGCAGTGCCCTCACAGATACGCAGTATTTT.